The 13 T cell receptor beta chains reported below all come from one sample, sequenced in a study of blood T cell repertoires in COVID-19. TCRdb keeps only in-frame clones here, not all; method: immunoSEQ multiplex PCR. The table lists 230,000 or so clones, around 84% of them singletons. Sequencing was done on a sample of peripheral blood. Receptors were obtained from a middle-aged man who had recovered from COVID-19.

The V gene is TRBV18, the J gene TRBJ2-5, with TRBD2 matching over 14 bases. Germline-derived CDR1 and CDR2 are KGHSH and LQKENI. V lost 1 base and J lost 5; bases outside the gene matches: 6. This CDR3 is built from 17 residues. In nucleotides, the CDR3 is TGTGCCAGCTCACCACAGACTAGCGGGAGGGCCTCGGAGACCCAGTACTTC. The encoded protein is CASSPQTSGRASETQYF.

This chain links TRBV19 with TRBJ2-2; the D gene is possibly TRBD1 (6 bases). CDR3 length: 13 residues. Deletions cut 6 bases from V and 4 bases from J, with 9 bases between. CDR1 and CDR2 from the germline V gene are LNHDA and SQIVND (reference sequence). The CDR3, as DNA: TGTGCCAGTAGGATACAGGGCACCGGGGAGCTGTTTTTT. It translates to CASRIQGTGELFF. Filled out from reference TRBV19 and TRBJ2-2, the complete variable domain reads DGGITQSPKYLFRKEGQNVTLSCEQNLNHDAMYWYRQDPGQGLRLIYYSQIVNDFQKGDIAEGYSVSREKKESFPLTVTSAQKNPTAFYLCASRIQGTGELFFGEGSRLTVL.

The V and J genes are TRBV10-3 and TRBJ2-3; D call uncertain. Trimming cost V 10 bases and J 4 bases, with 9 bases left between them. Per the germline V gene, CDR1 is ENHRY and CDR2 is SYGVKD. The CDR3 loop spans 11 amino acids. In DNA, the CDR3 is TGTGCCACCACCAGCGCAGATACGCAGTATTTT. Residues: CATTSADTQYF.

The V call is TRBV5-1, the J call TRBJ2-3, with 7 bases fitting TRBD2. Trimming cost V 1 base and J 1 base; bases outside gene matches: 0. CDR3 length: 14 amino acids. From germline, CDR1 is SGHRS and CDR2 YFSETQ. In DNA form, the CDR3 reads TGCGCCAGCAGCTTGACTAGCGGCACAGATACGCAGTATTTT. Translated, it gives CASSLTSGTDTQYF. Full variable domain (missing parts from reference TRBV5-1 and TRBJ2-3): KAGVTQTPRYLIKTRGQQVTLSCSPISGHRSVSWYQQTPGQGLQFLFEYFSETQRNKGNFPGRFSGRQFSNSRSEMNVSTLELGDSALYLCASSLTSGTDTQYFGPGTRLTVL.

The V gene is TRBV4-1, the J gene TRBJ2-3; 11 nucleotides agree with TRBD2. This CDR3 contains 16 residues. Trimming took 7 bases from V and 1 from J; bases not matched to a gene: 7. The germline V gene encodes CDR1 MGHRA and CDR2 YSYEKL. The CDR3 DNA reads TGCGCCAGCAACGACCCACTAGCGGGGGGCACAGATACGCAGTATTTT. It codes for CASNDPLAGGTDTQYF.

CDR3 sequence: CASSYRSWTGGASDTQYF. In DNA, the CDR3 is TGTGCCAGTAGCTACAGGTCCTGGACAGGGGGCGCATCAGATACGCAGTATTTT. This chain uses TRBV19 with TRBJ2-3; TRBD1 aligns across 11 bases. Germline lookup yields CDR1 LNHDA and CDR2 SQIVND (reference sequence). V lost 6 bases, J lost 4 bases, and 15 bases stayed unmatched. CDR3 length: 18 amino acids.

On this clone: The sample contains more than one DNA sequence encoding this CDR3. The chain carries TRBV4-1 and TRBJ2-2, with 9 bases that match TRBD2. Trimming cost V 0 bases and J 6 bases; bases outside gene matches: 5. The CDR3 contains 16 residues. Germline loops: CDR1 MGHRA, CDR2 YSYEKL. CDR3 loop: CASSQDPAGGSGELFF. CDR3 bases: TGCGCCAGCAGCCAAGACCCAGCGGGGGGTTCCGGGGAGCTGTTTTTT.

In DNA, the CDR3 is TGTGCCAGCAGCCGGAACCGACAGGGTTCGGAGACCCAGTACTTC. Amino acids: CASSRNRQGSETQYF. This chain connects TRBV7-2 to TRBJ2-5; 7 nucleotides agree with TRBD1. This CDR3 is 15 amino acids long. The germline gives CDR1 SGHTA, CDR2 FQGNSA. The V gene end was trimmed by 5 bases and the J gene end by 5 bases; junction bases not matched to a gene: 11.

This clone showed up just once. The CDR3 loop is CASREDRGRGPQHF. The CDR3 DNA follows: TGTGCCAGTAGAGAGGACAGGGGGAGAGGTCCCCAGCATTTT. The rearrangement uses TRBV19 and TRBJ1-5; the match to TRBD1 covers 10 bases. The CDR3 has 14 amino acids. Germline V gene sequence: CDR1 LNHDA, CDR2 SQIVND (reference sequence). V lost 6 bases, J lost 10 bases, and 9 bases stayed unmatched.

The table lists this clone with a few counts. The chain has TRBV10-3 and TRBJ1-1; 8 bases are a match to TRBD1. Germline CDR1 and CDR2: ENHRY and SYGVKD. V was clipped by 3 bases and J by 6 bases; unmatched bases: 9. The CDR3 spans 15 residues. The CDR3 region has the DNA TGTGCCATCAGTGAACACGACAGGGGTGTATCTGAAGCTTTCTTT. The encoded protein is CAISEHDRGVSEAFF.

The rearrangement links TRBV19 to TRBJ2-4, with D perhaps matching TRBD2 (5 bases). Looked up from germline, CDR1 is LNHDA and CDR2 is SQIVND (reference sequence). V shed 8 bases and J shed 1 base, with 15 bases lying between them. The CDR3 length is 15 residues. The chain's CDR3 is CASRRTSVAKNIQYF. For the CDR3, the DNA is TGTGCCAGTCGGAGGACCTCTGTGGCCAAAAACATTCAGTACTTC.

V and J are TRBV2 and TRBJ2-5; 11 bases are shared with TRBD1. The CDR3 covers 14 residues. CDR1 and CDR2 (germline): SNHLY, FYNNEI. The V segment lost 8 bases and the J segment 5 bases; nucleotides outside the gene matches: 7. CDR3 residues: CASWWDRGRETQYF. In nucleotides, the CDR3 is TGTGCCAGCTGGTGGGACAGGGGGAGGGAGACCCAGTACTTC.

This clone was observed at least ten times. The gene calls are TRBV11-3 and TRBJ1-3; 7 bases line up with TRBD1. V lost 5 bases to trimming and J lost 7 bases; unmatched junction nucleotides: 14. In germline, CDR1 is SGHNT, CDR2 YENEEA. The CDR3 consists of 16 residues. DNA of the CDR3: TGTGCCAGCAGCCAAAAGGGGGCCTCGAACCGGAACACCATATATTTT. Its protein is CASSQKGASNRNTIYF.